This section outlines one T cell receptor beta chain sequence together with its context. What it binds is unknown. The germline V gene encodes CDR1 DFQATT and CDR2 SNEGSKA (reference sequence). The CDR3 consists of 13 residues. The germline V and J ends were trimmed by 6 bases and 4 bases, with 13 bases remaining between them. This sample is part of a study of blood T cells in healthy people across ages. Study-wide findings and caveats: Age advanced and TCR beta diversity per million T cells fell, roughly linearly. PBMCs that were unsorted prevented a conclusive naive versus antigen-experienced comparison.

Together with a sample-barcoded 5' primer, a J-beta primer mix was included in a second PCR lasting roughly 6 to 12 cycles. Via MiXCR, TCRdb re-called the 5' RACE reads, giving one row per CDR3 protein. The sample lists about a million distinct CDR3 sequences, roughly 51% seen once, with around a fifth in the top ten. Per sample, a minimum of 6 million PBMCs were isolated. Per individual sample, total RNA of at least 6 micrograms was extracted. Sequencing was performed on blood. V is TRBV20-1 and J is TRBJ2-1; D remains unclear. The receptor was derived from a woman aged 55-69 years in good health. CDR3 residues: CSAPPLAYNEQFF. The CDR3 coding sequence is TGCAGTGCCCCTCCGCTGGCGTACAATGAGCAGTTCTTC.